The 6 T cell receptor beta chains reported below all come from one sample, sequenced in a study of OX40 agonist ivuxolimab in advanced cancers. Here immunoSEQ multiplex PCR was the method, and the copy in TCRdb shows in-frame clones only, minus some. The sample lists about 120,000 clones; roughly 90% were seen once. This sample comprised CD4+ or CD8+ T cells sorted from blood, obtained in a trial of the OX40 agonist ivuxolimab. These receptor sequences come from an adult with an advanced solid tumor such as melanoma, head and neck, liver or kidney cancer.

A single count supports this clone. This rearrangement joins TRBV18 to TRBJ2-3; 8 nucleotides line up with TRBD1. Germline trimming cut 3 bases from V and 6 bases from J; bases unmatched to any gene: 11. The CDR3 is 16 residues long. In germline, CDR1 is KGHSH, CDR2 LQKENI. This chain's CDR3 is CASSPRTGQGADTQYF. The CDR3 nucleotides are TGTGCCAGCTCACCCCGGACAGGGCAGGGAGCGGATACGCAGTATTTT.

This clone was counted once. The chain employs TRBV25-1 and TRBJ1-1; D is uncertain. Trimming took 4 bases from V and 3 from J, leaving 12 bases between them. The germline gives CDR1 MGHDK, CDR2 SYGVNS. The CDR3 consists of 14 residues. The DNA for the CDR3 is TGTGCCAGCAGTGTTACAGAGTCCGACACTGAAGCTTTCTTT. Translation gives CASSVTESDTEAFF.

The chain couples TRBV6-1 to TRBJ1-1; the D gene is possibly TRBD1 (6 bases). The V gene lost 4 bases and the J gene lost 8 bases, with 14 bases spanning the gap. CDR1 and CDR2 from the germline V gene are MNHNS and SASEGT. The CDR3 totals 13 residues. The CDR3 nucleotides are TGTGCCAGCAGTGTAACAGGGAAGGAGGAAGCTTTCTTT. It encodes CASSVTGKEEAFF.

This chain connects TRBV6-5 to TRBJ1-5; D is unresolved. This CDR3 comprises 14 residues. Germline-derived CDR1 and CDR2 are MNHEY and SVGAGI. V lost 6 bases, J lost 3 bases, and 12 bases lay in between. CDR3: CASRSRGLNQPQHF. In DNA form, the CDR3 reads TGTGCCAGCAGATCCCGTGGGCTCAATCAGCCCCAGCATTTT.

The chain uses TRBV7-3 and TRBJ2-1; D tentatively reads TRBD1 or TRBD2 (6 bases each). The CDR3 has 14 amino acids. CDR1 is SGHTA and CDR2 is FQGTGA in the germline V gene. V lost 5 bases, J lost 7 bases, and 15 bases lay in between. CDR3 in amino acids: CASSRGQQMNEQFF. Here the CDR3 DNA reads TGTGCCAGCAGCCGGGGGCAGCAGATGAATGAGCAGTTCTTC.

CDR3 DNA: TGTGCCACCACACGGGGGCGTTACACCGGGGAGCTGTTTTTT. This encodes CATTRGRYTGELFF. The chain carries TRBV7-2 and TRBJ2-2; D is possibly TRBD1 or TRBD2 (6 bases each). V was trimmed by 10 bases and J by 3 bases, leaving 15 bases between them. CDR1 is SGHTA and CDR2 is FQGNSA in the germline V gene. The CDR3 has 14 amino acids.